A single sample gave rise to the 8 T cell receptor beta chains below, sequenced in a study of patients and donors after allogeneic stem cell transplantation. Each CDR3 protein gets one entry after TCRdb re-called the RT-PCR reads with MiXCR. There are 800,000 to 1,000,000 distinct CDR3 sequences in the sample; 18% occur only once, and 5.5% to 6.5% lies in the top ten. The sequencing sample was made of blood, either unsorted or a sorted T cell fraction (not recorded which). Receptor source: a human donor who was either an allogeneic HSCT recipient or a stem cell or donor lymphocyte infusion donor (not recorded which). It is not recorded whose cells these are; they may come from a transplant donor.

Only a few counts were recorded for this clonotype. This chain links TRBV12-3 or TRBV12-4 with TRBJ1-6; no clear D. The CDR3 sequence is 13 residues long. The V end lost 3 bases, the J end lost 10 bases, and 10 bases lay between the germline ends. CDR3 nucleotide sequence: TGTGCCAGCAGTTTGGTGAGGGAGTCACCCCTCCACTTT. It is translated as CASSLVRESPLHF.

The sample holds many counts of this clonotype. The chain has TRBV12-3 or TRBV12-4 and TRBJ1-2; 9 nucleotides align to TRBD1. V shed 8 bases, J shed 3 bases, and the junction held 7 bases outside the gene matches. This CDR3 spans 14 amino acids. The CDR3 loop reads CASGTGGADYGYTF. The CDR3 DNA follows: TGTGCCAGCGGAACAGGGGGCGCTGACTATGGCTACACCTTC.

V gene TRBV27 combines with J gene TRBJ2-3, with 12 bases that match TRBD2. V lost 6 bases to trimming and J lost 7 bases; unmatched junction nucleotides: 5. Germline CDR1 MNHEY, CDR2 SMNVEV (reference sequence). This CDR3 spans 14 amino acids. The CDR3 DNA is TGTGCCAGCAGCCTAGCGGGGGGGCCATATACGCAGTATTTT. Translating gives CASSLAGGPYTQYF.

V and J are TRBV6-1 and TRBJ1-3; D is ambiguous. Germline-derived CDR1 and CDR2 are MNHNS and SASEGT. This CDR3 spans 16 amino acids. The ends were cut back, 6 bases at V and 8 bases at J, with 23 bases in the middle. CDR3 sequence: CASSLSVLPYVDTIYF. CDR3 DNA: TGTGCCAGCAGCCTGTCGGTCCTTCCGTATGTTGACACCATATATTTT.

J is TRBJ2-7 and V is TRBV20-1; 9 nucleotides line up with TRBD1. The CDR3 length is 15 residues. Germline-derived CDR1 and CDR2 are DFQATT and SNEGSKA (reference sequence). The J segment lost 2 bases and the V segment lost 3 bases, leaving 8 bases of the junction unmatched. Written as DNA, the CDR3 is TGCAGTGCTAGTCCTCGTGGGACAGGGACCTACGAGCAGTACTTC. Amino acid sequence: CSASPRGTGTYEQYF.

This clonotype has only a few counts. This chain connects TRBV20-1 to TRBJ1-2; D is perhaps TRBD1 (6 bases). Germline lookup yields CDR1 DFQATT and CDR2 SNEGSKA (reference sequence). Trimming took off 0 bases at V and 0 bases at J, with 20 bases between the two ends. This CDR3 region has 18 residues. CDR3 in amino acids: CSAREPSGAGVANYGYTF. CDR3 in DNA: TGCAGTGCTAGAGAACCGTCAGGGGCGGGTGTGGCTAACTATGGCTACACCTTC.

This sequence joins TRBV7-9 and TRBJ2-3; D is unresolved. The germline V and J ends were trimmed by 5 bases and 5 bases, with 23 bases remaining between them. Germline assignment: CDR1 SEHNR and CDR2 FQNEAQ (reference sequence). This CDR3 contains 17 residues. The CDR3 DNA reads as TGTGCCAGCAGCCTACTAATGTCGAGCGAACTGGGAGATACGCAGTATTTT. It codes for CASSLLMSSELGDTQYF.

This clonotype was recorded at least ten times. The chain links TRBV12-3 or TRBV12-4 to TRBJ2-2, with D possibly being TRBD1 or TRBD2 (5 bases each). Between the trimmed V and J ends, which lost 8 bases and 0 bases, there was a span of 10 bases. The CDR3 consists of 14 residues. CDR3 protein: CASRGQTNTGELFF. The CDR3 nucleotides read TGTGCCAGCCGGGGCCAGACGAACACCGGGGAGCTGTTTTTT.